Listed here are 4 T cell receptor beta chains from one sample, sequenced in a study of graft-versus-host responses after intestinal transplantation. Which antigens these TCRs recognize remains unknown. TCRdb's copy holds only in-frame clones and misses some; the assay was immunoSEQ multiplex PCR. The sample consists of roughly 100,000 clones, roughly 91% of them appearing once. Sequenced material: unstimulated CD4+ T cells sorted from spleen or lymph node cells, taken before transplant. The receptors originated from a human donor who was the organ donor for an intestinal transplant.

This clone was seen once. V gene TRBV4-1 combines with J gene TRBJ2-7; tentatively, D is TRBD1 (6 bases). The CDR3 spans 18 residues. The ends were cut back, 2 bases at V and 2 bases at J, with 22 bases in the middle. The V gene's germline CDR1 is MGHRA and CDR2 YSYEKL. The CDR3 nucleotides are TGCGCCAGCAGCCAAACCCCGCGGACAGCCCGAGGGCCCTACGAGCAGTACTTC. This gives the protein CASSQTPRTARGPYEQYF.

The chain carries TRBV19 and TRBJ1-3, with TRBD1 identical over 9 bases. The germline CDR1 and CDR2 sequences are LNHDA and SQIVND (reference sequence). This CDR3 comprises 16 residues. J gave up 2 bases and V 5 bases, and 7 bases lay outside the gene matches. Here the CDR3 DNA reads TGTGCCAGTAGTTCCCCTCGGACAGGGGCTGGAAACACCATATATTTT. It encodes CASSSPRTGAGNTIYF. Filled out from reference TRBV19 and TRBJ1-3, the complete variable domain reads DGGITQSPKYLFRKEGQNVTLSCEQNLNHDAMYWYRQDPGQGLRLIYYSQIVNDFQKGDIAEGYSVSREKKESFPLTVTSAQKNPTAFYLCASSSPRTGAGNTIYFGEGSWLTVV.

This chain joins TRBV9 and TRBJ2-2; a weak D match, TRBD1 (6 bases). This CDR3 is 16 amino acids long. Trimming removed 0 bases from V and 7 bases from J, with 16 bases in between. Germline V CDR1 and CDR2: SGDLS, YYNGEE. Here the CDR3 reads CASSVGQGRLGGELFF. CDR3 sequence (DNA): TGTGCCAGCAGCGTAGGGCAGGGGCGTTTGGGCGGGGAGCTGTTTTTT.

The V and J genes are TRBV12-5 and TRBJ1-1; a weak D match, TRBD1 (6 bases). The V end was cut by 0 bases, the J end by 0 bases, with 11 bases between. This CDR3 is 16 amino acids long. Germline V lookup: CDR1 LGHNT, CDR2 FRNRAP. Written as DNA, the CDR3 is TGTGCTAGTGGTTTGGTAAGGGGGGGCTTGAACACTGAAGCTTTCTTT. Its protein product is CASGLVRGGLNTEAFF.